This T cell receptor (beta chain) was identified in a study of response to subunit inactivated influenza vaccine. This CDR3 comprises 18 residues. TCRdb independently ran MiXCR on the RT-PCR reads; one entry per CDR3 protein. The sample holds around 570,000 distinct CDR3 sequences; 10% to 12% are singletons and the top ten take approximately 11%. These data also featured in a second study, about T cells expressing NK-cell markers. That paper states: Libraries used 5'RACE template switching adding universal primer site and UMIs. Sorted T-cell subsets CD3+CD56+NKG2C+, CD3+CD56+NKG2C- and CD3+CD56-NKG2C+ were TCR beta-sequenced. Within the sequenced cohort of eight donors, seven exhibited HCMV seropositivity and one was seronegative. Of CD8+ T cells, roughly 1.0-7.0% belonged to dominant NKG2C+ clonotypes in roughly 6 donors.

The sample in question was PBMCs from blood, obtained on the day of vaccination. The V and J genes are TRBV21-1 and TRBJ1-2; TRBD1 was called by the table and not checked on the DNA. TRBV21-1 is classified as a pseudogene. The TCR comes from a man between 45 and 60 years old who received an inactivated influenza vaccine. CDR3 coding DNA: TGTGCCAGCAGCAAAGGGTTACGAAACTCAGGGGGTAACTATGGCTACACCTTC. Its translation is CASSKGLRNSGGNYGYTF.